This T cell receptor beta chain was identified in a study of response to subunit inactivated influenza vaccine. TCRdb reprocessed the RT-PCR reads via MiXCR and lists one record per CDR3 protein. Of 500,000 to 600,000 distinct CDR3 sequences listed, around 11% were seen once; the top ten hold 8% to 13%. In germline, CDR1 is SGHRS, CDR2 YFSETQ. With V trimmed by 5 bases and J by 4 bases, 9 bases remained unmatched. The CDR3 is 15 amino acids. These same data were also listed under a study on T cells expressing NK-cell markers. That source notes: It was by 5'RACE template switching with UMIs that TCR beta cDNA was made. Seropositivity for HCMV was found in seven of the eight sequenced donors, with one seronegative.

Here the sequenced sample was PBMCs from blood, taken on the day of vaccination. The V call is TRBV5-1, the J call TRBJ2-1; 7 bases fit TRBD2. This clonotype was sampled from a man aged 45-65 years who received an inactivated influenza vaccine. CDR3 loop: CASRLRLGGYNEQFF. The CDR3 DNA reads TGCGCCAGCAGACTCCGACTGGGGGGGTACAATGAGCAGTTCTTC.